This T cell receptor beta chain is from a study of blood T cell repertoires in COVID-19. The data were produced by immunoSEQ multiplex PCR, yet TCRdb's version contains in-frame clones alone and is incomplete. The sample records approximately 150,000 clones, less than 90% being singletons. The study recruited people aged roughly 18 to 95 years across about 25 US areas. The CDR3 has 13 residues. Per germline, CDR1 MNHEY and CDR2 SVGAGI. Trimming at V came to 6 bases and at J to 5 bases, leaving 5 bases not matched to a gene. This clonotype was obtained from a human donor with acute COVID-19. The donor label of this sample is uncertain. Sequenced material: PBMCs or T cells enriched from blood (not recorded which). V gene TRBV6-5 combines with J gene TRBJ2-7; 9 bases align to TRBD1. In DNA, the CDR3 is TGTGCCAGCAGGGGGACAGGGATCCACGAGCAGTACTTC. Protein product: CASRGTGIHEQYF.